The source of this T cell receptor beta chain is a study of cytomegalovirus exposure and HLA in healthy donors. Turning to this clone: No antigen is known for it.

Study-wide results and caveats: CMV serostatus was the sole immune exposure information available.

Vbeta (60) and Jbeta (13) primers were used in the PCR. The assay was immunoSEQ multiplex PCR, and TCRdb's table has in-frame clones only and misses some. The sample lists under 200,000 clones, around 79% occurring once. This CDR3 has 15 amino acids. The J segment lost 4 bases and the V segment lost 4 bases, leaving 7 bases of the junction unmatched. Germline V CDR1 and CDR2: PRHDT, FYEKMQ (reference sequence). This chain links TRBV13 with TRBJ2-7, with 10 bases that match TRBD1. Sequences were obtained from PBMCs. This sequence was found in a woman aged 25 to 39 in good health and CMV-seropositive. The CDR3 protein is CASSSSGTGVYEQYF. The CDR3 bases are TGTGCCAGCAGCTCATCTGGGACAGGGGTTTACGAGCAGTACTTC.